A selection of T cell receptor beta chains follows, all from one sample in a study of cytomegalovirus exposure and HLA in healthy donors. Assay used: immunoSEQ multiplex PCR; TCRdb lists only in-frame clones, some missing. The sample yields approximately 85,000 clones, approximately 72% seen once. The specimen sequenced was PBMCs. All receptors derive from a woman in her thirties or forties in good health and CMV-seropositive. CDR3s include the opening cysteine and the closing phenylalanine or tryptophan. A D gene is named only where the DNA matches it firmly. Size is stated for part of the rows, as once, few or many counts, or as a class when the clone is expanded.

TRBV6-5	-	TRBJ1-3	-	TGTGCCAGCAGTCATGACAGATTACCTGGAAACACCATATATTTT	CASSHDRLPGNTIYF
TRBV2	-	TRBJ2-1	TRBD2	TGTGCCAGCAGTGAACTGACTAGCTCCAATGAGCAGTTCTTC	CASSELTSSNEQFF
TRBV7-2	-	TRBJ1-2	-	TGTGCCAGCAGCTTTCCCGACAGGAATACTAACTATGGCTACACCTTC	CASSFPDRNTNYGYTF
TRBV2	-	TRBJ2-2	-	TGTGCCAGCAGTGAAACCGGCTCGGGCACCGGGGAGCTGTTTTTT	CASSETGSGTGELFF
TRBV25-1	-	TRBJ2-1	TRBD2	TGTGCCAGCAGTGAATTCCCTACTAGCGATGAGCAGTTCTTC	CASSEFPTSDEQFF
TRBV18	-	TRBJ2-7	TRBD2	TGTGCCAGCTCACCAGTCGCAACTAGCGGCAACGAGCAGTACTTC	CASSPVATSGNEQYF
TRBV7-9	-	TRBJ2-5	TRBD2	TGTGCCAGCAGCTTCGGGGGAACTAGCGGCCAAGAGACCCAGTACTTC	CASSFGGTSGQETQYF
TRBV5-6	-	TRBJ2-7	-	TGTGCCAGCAGCTTTGGGGGGGGCTCTAGGATCTACGAGCAGTACTTC	CASSFGGGSRIYEQYF
TRBV7-2	-	TRBJ2-3	-	TGTGCCAGCAGCCGAGACTTACCCAACACAGATACGCAGTATTTT	CASSRDLPNTDTQYF
TRBV7-8	-	TRBJ2-6	-	TGTGCCAGCAGCTTACCCGTTTCTGGGGCCAACGTCCTGACTTTC	CASSLPVSGANVLTF
TRBV29-1	-	TRBJ2-5	-	TGCAGCGTTCCCCATGGCCAGGGGCAAGAGACCCAGTACTTC	CSVPHGQGQETQYF
TRBV15	-	TRBJ2-7	-	TGTGCCACCAGCAGAGAATTAGGGGGTTCCTACGAGCAGTACTTC	CATSRELGGSYEQYF
TRBV18	-	TRBJ2-7	-	TGTGCCAGCTCACCTCAGCTAGACAGCTACGAGCAGTACTTC	CASSPQLDSYEQYF
TRBV6-5	-	TRBJ2-2	-	TGTGCCAGAGACCAACGGGGCACCGGGGAGCTGTTTTTT	CARDQRGTGELFF
TRBV5-1	-	TRBJ2-7	TRBD2	TGCGCCAGCAGCGCCGACCCGGGGGGTCACTACGAGCAGTACTTC	CASSADPGGHYEQYF
TRBV7-2	-	TRBJ1-2	TRBD1	TGTGCCAGCAGTCGAGGGACAGGGGTACCGTATGGCTACACCTTC	CASSRGTGVPYGYTF
TRBV4-1	-	TRBJ1-1	-	TGCGCCAGCAGCCCTCACGCCACCATAGGGAGAGGTGAAGCTTTCTTT	CASSPHATIGRGEAFF
TRBV30	-	TRBJ1-2	TRBD1	TGTGCCCTGGATCGTTACGTGACCGGGACAGGGCCGTCCTATGGCTACACCTTC	CALDRYVTGTGPSYGYTF
TRBV7-2	-	TRBJ1-6	-	TGTGCCAGCAGCTTAGCGGAGGGTTTAAAGGGTTCACCCCTCCACTTT	CASSLAEGLKGSPLHF
TRBV19	-	TRBJ2-1	TRBD2	TGTGCCAGTAGCCCAGGTTACGGGAGGGCCGTAGATGAGCAGTTCTTC	CASSPGYGRAVDEQFF
TRBV28	-	TRBJ1-1	-	TGTGCCAGCAGTTTGGAGGACAGAGTGAACACTGAAGCTTTCTTT	CASSLEDRVNTEAFF
TRBV5-6	-	TRBJ1-2	-	TGTGCCAGCAGCTTCGAAGGGGGTTGGGGGGGCTACACCTTC	CASSFEGGWGGYTF
TRBV5-1	-	TRBJ2-5	-	TGCGCCAGCAGCTTGGGACTAGACCAAGAGACCCAGTACTTC	CASSLGLDQETQYF
TRBV19	-	TRBJ1-4	-	TGTGCCAGTACTAAAGGTGGGAGTGAGGCTAATGAAAAACTGTTTTTT	CASTKGGSEANEKLFF
TRBV25-1	-	TRBJ2-5	-	TGTGCCAGCAGTGGGCTAGTCAAGGAGACCCAGTACTTC	CASSGLVKETQYF
TRBV7-6	-	TRBJ2-5	TRBD2	TGTGCCAGCAGCCCTCGGACTAGCGGGGAGGGGGAGACCCAGTACTTC	CASSPRTSGEGETQYF
TRBV29-1	-	TRBJ1-3	-	TGCAGCTCCGGAGACGGTGGAAACACCATATATTTT	CSSGDGGNTIYF
TRBV4-1	-	TRBJ2-7	-	TGCGCCAGCAGCCCAGTCCTCCAGGGTCGCGGCGAGCAGTACTTC	CASSPVLQGRGEQYF
TRBV18	-	TRBJ2-1	TRBD2	TGTGCCAGCTCACCACCGTCAGGGACTAGTTTAGGGTACAATGAGCAGTTCTTC	CASSPPSGTSLGYNEQFF
TRBV30	once	TRBJ1-2	-	TGTGCCTGGAACCGAGCGGGGAACTATGGCTACACCTTC	CAWNRAGNYGYTF
TRBV18	-	TRBJ1-1	-	TGTGCCAGCTCACCGCCAAACGGGTTAGACACTGAAGCTTTCTTT	CASSPPNGLDTEAFF
TRBV6-1	-	TRBJ1-2	-	TGTGCCAGCAGGGAGGCGACCTATGGCTACACCTTC	CASREATYGYTF
TRBV5-1	-	TRBJ2-3	-	TGCGCCAGCAGCTTGGGGGCCAACACAGATACGCAGTATTTT	CASSLGANTDTQYF
TRBV6-5	-	TRBJ2-7	TRBD1	TGTGCCAGCAGTTCCGGCAGGGACAGGCTGTACTTC	CASSSGRDRLYF
TRBV6-5	-	TRBJ1-2	-	TGTGCCAGCAGTTCCGGGTCCGGATTATATGGCTACACCTTC	CASSSGSGLYGYTF
TRBV6-5	-	TRBJ2-3	-	TGTGCCAGCAGTTATATTAACAGACCTAGCACAGATACGCAGTATTTT	CASSYINRPSTDTQYF
TRBV2	-	TRBJ1-5	TRBD1	TGTGCCAGCAGATTAGGACAGGGGTATCAGCCCCAGCATTTT	CASRLGQGYQPQHF
TRBV5-5	-	TRBJ1-6	-	TGTGCCAGCAGCCCGTTCGGTGATTATAATTCACCCCTCCACTTT	CASSPFGDYNSPLHF